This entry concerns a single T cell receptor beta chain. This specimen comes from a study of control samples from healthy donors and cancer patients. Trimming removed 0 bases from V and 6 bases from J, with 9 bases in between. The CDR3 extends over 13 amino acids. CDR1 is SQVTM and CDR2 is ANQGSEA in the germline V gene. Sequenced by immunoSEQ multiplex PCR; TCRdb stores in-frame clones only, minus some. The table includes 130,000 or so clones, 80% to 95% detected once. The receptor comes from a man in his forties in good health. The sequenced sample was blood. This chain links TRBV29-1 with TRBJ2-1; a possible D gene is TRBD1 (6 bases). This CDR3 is CSVEDRGGNEQFF. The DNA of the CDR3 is TGCAGCGTTGAAGACCGAGGGGGCAATGAGCAGTTCTTC.